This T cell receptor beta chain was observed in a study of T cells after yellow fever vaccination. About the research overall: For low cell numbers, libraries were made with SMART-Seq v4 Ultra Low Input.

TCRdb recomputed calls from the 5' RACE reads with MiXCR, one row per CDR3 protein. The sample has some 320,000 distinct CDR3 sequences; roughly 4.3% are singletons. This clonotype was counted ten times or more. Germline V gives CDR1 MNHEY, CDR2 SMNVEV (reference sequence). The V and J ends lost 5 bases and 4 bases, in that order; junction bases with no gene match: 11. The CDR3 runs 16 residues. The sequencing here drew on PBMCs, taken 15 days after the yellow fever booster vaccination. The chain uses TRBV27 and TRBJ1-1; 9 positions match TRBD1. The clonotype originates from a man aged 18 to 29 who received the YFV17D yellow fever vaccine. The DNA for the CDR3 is TGTGCCAGCAGTCCCGGGACAGGGATCCCGAGCACTGAAGCTTTCTTT. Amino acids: CASSPGTGIPSTEAFF.